This T cell receptor (beta chain) came from a study of cytomegalovirus exposure and HLA in healthy donors (dated by TCRdb to the late 2010s). Regarding the research as a whole: An earlier analysis of about 560 of the donors reported approximately 260 Gb of sequence data and roughly 120 million unique TCR beta sequences obtained from around 180 million T cells. An early release covering 550 to 700 HLA-typed donors comprised about 300 gigabases of sequencing data and roughly 86 million unique TCR sequences. The genetic ancestry cluster associated with self-reported Caucasian donors included over 65% of the roughly 390 genotyped donors. The study was designed to test whether signatures of past pathogen exposure could be identified by cataloging public T cell receptors. The T cell repertoires of 550 to 850 subjects were profiled by immunosequencing and related to cytomegalovirus serostatus. A separate validation cohort of about 110 different subjects was used in addition to the 666-subject first cohort. The study combined high-throughput TCR immunosequencing, statistical association of individual TCRs with disease status, and machine learning to predict cytomegalovirus infection status. In a later analysis, previously published TCR beta repertoires from about 640 donors were re-analyzed and high-resolution HLA genotyping was added so that TCR occurrence patterns could be studied. The later analysis used no new phenotypic data to find candidate immune exposures, relying instead on TCR beta sequences and their occurrence across donors. In an earlier analysis of about 590 of the donors, high-throughput TCR beta sequencing was used to judge whether each TCR beta V gene segment behaved as functional or pseudogenic. Alongside the repertoire data, information on donor age, sex, ethnicity and CMV serostatus was compiled. In a later genetic analysis, genome-wide SNP genotypes for about 65% of the roughly 670 donors were used, and that subset was treated as a discovery cohort. All discovery cohort repertoires had been generated using a single sequencing platform. Both class I and class II loci were covered by HLA typing, at four-digit resolution. Typing coverage differed by locus: A, B, C, DRB1 and DQB1 were typed in about 620-640 donors, DQA1 in around 500, DPA1 in 600 to 610, and DPB1 in approximately 450. Because of strong linkage in the cohort, five DR-DQ haplotypes were treated as single units for association and clustering. Among around 400 genotyped donors of the cohort, an average of approximately 240,000 unique TCR beta nucleotide sequences was sequenced per donor, of which about 19% were non-productive. The full study reports these points: A total of 150 to 200 TCR beta chains were listed by the study as associated with cytomegalovirus. A further reported finding was that TCR beta sequences accurately predicted the HLA-A and HLA-B alleles for most subjects in the first cohort. Immune exposure information for the cohort was limited to CMV serostatus. Because some donors lacked HLA typing at each locus, the association tests relied only on the typed subset. Three of the identified cytomegalovirus-associated TCR beta chains were confirmed in vitro to be specific for cytomegalovirus antigens. A later genetic analysis reported fewer N-insertions in productive TCRs among donors in an Asian-associated ancestry cluster than the roughly 620-donor mean. Because the 87-base-pair reads could not distinguish some IMGT-functional V segments, including TRBV6-2 and TRBV6-3, those segments were excluded. Cytomegalovirus status was reported to be diagnosed by the classifier with high specificity and sensitivity in both the original and validation cohorts. In an earlier analysis of some 500 of the donors, most TCR beta V segments were observed in productive rearrangements about 87% or about 30% of the time, broadly matching IMGT annotations. Correlated functional status among segregating V segments might be attributable to linkage disequilibrium, but an unknown experimental factor could not be ruled out. The cohort was sequenced for TCR beta chains only, and without alpha or paired-chain data the features that could be detected were limited. In a later analysis, HLA-associated TCR beta chains showed more clonal expansion and lower generation probabilities than non-associated chains that were equally common. While some public TCRs were present in many individuals, most TCR sequences turned up only very rarely across donors. In a later analysis, most CMV-associated TCR beta chains were found to appear HLA-restricted, with HLA associations seemingly driven largely by CMV exposure. Because counts were too low, seventeen rarely observed V segments, including chromosome 9 orphons, were excluded from the earlier analysis of several hundred of the donors. According to a later analysis, TCR association rates differed among HLA loci, with DRB1 alleles showing the most associated TCRs and HLA-C alleles showing the fewest. Roughly uniform sequencing depth across donors was assumed in presence/absence analyses, although this assumption may not hold. Strong co-occurrence of HLA alleles, especially DR and DQ, made assigning TCR associations to individual alleles difficult. A group of highly shared sequence variants was considered likely to be a technical artifact of the sequencing pipeline. The authors suggested that the approach could potentially be extended to other disease states and immunological phenotypes. Specific HLA alleles were associated with over 15,000 TCR beta sequences at a false discovery rate of 0.05 in a later analysis. Several of the top co-occurrence clusters appeared to be linked to parvovirus B19, influenza, CMV and Epstein-Barr virus, according to a later analysis. In a later genetic analysis, a missense DCLRE1C variant was associated with V-gene and J-gene trimming of TCR beta chains, and the association was replicated in an independent cohort.

To note about this clone: Its antigen has not been determined. There are no base qualities to consult, and no much larger clone falls within one base.

Library preparation employed the immunoSEQ multiplex PCR assay. For the multiplex PCR, a mixture combining 60 forward primers for TCR Vbeta segments and 13 reverse primers for TCR Jbeta segments was used. Amplification of the CDR3 region of rearranged TCR beta genes was performed with a multiplex PCR assay on genomic DNA. On the Illumina HiSeq System, the amplified TCR beta libraries were sequenced as 87-base-pair reads. As for the original processing: Across the 600 to 700 repertoires, a later analysis counted 75 million to 90 million unique TCR beta chains, 8.5 million to 12 million of which were shared by at least two donors. To remove PCR and sequencing errors, raw reads were error-corrected and collapsed into unique sequences using a nearest-neighbor algorithm that merged closely related sequences. V, D and J gene segments were assigned by aligning CDR3 sequences to IMGT reference sequences. For a sequence to be retained, a match of at least six nucleotides to both a V gene segment and a J gene segment was required. Rearrangements were classified as productive when the CDR3 lacked stop codons and remained in frame with V and J, and all other rearrangements were classified as non-productive. CDR3 was defined by IMGT convention, running from the second conserved V-encoded cysteine to the conserved J-encoded phenylalanine. The earlier analysis of some 580 of the donors excluded any sequence lacking an unambiguous match to a single V gene segment. An earlier analysis of some 610 of the donors called V segments functional above 56.7% productive rearrangements and segregating when the between-donor standard deviation exceeded 5%. To diagnose cytomegalovirus status from the catalog of TCR beta chain sequences, a statistical classification framework was built. In a later analysis, TCR nucleotide sequences were compared against IMGT/GENE-DB human TR gene sequences so that V and J genes could be assigned. A later analysis assigned CDR3 sequences and most-parsimonious VDJ recombination scenarios with the TCRdist pipeline. In a later analysis, each TCR beta chain was defined by its CDR3 amino acid sequence together with its V-gene family, and reads lacking a unique V-gene family were excluded. In a later analysis, nearly 600 highly shared, low-generation-probability nucleotide sequences were removed to address suspected cross-contamination and a sequencing artifact. In a later analysis, a clonal expansion index for each public chain was calculated from normalized within-repertoire ranks of inferred template counts. Generation probabilities in a later analysis came from a VDJ recombination model fitted to out-of-frame rearrangements, and those results were checked against IGoR. In a later analysis, TCR-TCR, TCR-HLA and TCR-CMV co-occurrence was scored with hypergeometric tests, and a repertoire-size bias correction was applied to TCR pairs. To estimate false discovery rates, a later analysis permuted the HLA or CMV assignments 20 times. In a later analysis, co-occurring TCRs were grouped using DBSCAN, with TCRdist sequence similarity added in when clustering inside HLA-allele-positive subsets. Repertoires with fewer than 30,000 or more than 120,000 public chains, plus five repertoires with anomalous nucleotide sharing, were excluded from co-occurrence clustering. TCRdb re-hosts the immuneACCESS table, in-frame sequences only. Its copies lack some clones; in the studies checked, an unresolved V gene accounts for under half of them, and the cause for the rest is not known. That table furnishes V, J and clone size, whereas the DNA furnished D and trimming. Present in this sample are some 84,000 clones, over 70% of which were seen just once. About 1.9% of the sample is in the top ten clones.

The CDR3 contains 16 residues, cysteine and phenylalanine counted. Only CDR3 DNA is held: 48 bases, read in frame from base 1. CDR1 is given as SGDLS and CDR2 as YYNGEE, both from the germline V gene. The junction carries 9 bases between V and J, which are trimmed by 0 bases and 0 bases respectively. The cohort was made up of approximately 700 healthy bone marrow donors. All cohort members were sampled while nominally healthy, although unrecorded immune exposures were likely present. The donor was CMV seronegative and belonged to the group of 352 seronegative cohort members. Each donor provided a peripheral blood sample, and peripheral blood mononuclear cells were used for TCR beta sequencing. Genomic DNA was extracted from the blood cell samples with the Qiagen DNeasy Blood Extraction Kit.

Material: PBMCs. The chain employs TRBV9 and TRBJ1-4; a tentative D call is TRBD1 (5 bases match). This TCR was sampled from a boy between 5 and 17 years old in good health and CMV-seronegative. The DNA sequence is given as TGTGCCAGCAGCGTAGGGCAGGGAACAACTAATGAAAAACTGTTTTTT. Its translation is CASSVGQGTTNEKLFF.